What follows are 2 T cell receptor beta chains derived from one specimen sequenced in a study of blood T cell repertoires in COVID-19 (dated by TCRdb to the early 2020s). The library was produced with the immunoSEQ multiplex PCR assay. As stored in TCRdb, this immuneACCESS dataset retains in-frame rearrangements with V and J assigned. A fraction of the clones does not appear; measured against another copy, unresolved V genes explain less than half of the discrepancy, and the remainder lacks a known reason. Counted in this sample were 190,000 or so clones; about four fifths of them appeared once. The biggest ten clones account for roughly 2.9% of the sample. The sample comprised peripheral blood. These receptors were obtained from a man between 50 and 59 years old with active or convalescent COVID-19.

The genes are TRBV24-1 and TRBJ1-3; 10 bases agree with TRBD1. The CDR3 runs 17 residues. The germline V gene encodes CDR1 KGHDR and CDR2 SFDVKD. The J segment lost 4 bases and the V segment lost 6 bases, leaving 11 bases of the junction unmatched. The CDR3 DNA reads as TGTGCCACCAGTACCAGACAGGGGGCGACGTTGGGAAACACCATATATTTT. It codes for CATSTRQGATLGNTIYF.

The rearrangement joins TRBV9 to TRBJ2-3; TRBD1 agrees at 7 bases. The CDR3 spans 15 residues. CDR1 is SGDLS, CDR2 YYNGEE, per germline. The V gene end was trimmed by 3 bases and the J gene end by 2 bases; junction bases not matched to a gene: 6. This CDR3 is CASSAGGAPTDTQYF. The DNA for the CDR3 is TGTGCCAGCAGCGCAGGGGGAGCCCCCACAGATACGCAGTATTTT.